This is a list of T cell receptor beta chains from one sample in a study of Graves' ophthalmopathy and Graves' hyperthyroidism. Using its own MiXCR run on the multiplex PCR reads, TCRdb lists one record per CDR3 protein. The repertoire holds just over 400,000 distinct CDR3 sequences, with roughly 21% as singletons. The sequenced sample consisted of peripheral blood. The source is a young woman with stable Graves' hyperthyroidism. Each CDR3 is given with its conserved first and last residue. A D gene is named only where the DNA matches it firmly. The size of a clone is reported for some rows only, either as once, few or many, or as a class for expanded clones.

D gene	V gene	clone size	J gene	CDR3 protein	CDR3 DNA
NA	TRBV27	NA	TRBJ2-7	CASSQRGLSYEQYF	TGTGCCAGCAGTCAACGGGGCCTCTCCTACGAGCAGTACTTC
NA	TRBV25-1	many	TRBJ2-4	CASSASGAGLAKNIQYF	TGTGCCAGCAGCGCCTCTGGGGCAGGTCTAGCCAAAAACATTCAGTACTTC
NA	TRBV6-5	many	TRBJ1-1	CATGTILEAFF	TGTGCCACTGGGACGATACTTGAAGCTTTCTTT
TRBD1	TRBV27	NA	TRBJ2-7	CASSFFHPGQAYEQYF	TGTGCCAGCAGTTTCTTCCATCCGGGACAGGCCTACGAGCAGTACTTC
NA	TRBV9	NA	TRBJ1-2	CASSLGIAGMGARYGYTF	TGTGCCAGCAGCCTCGGAATAGCAGGGATGGGGGCCCGCTATGGCTACACCTTC
TRBD2	TRBV7-9	NA	TRBJ2-7	CASGTSGGSYEQYF	TGTGCCAGCGGGACTAGCGGGGGCTCCTACGAGCAGTACTTC
TRBD2	TRBV10-3	many	TRBJ2-7	CAPPPSIAGGPYEQYF	TGTGCCCCTCCTCCATCTATAGCGGGAGGGCCCTACGAGCAGTACTTC
NA	TRBV2	many	TRBJ2-2	CASSAGINTGELFF	TGTGCCAGCAGCGCGGGAATTAACACCGGGGAGCTGTTTTTT
NA	TRBV6-1	many	TRBJ2-7	CASSEERGSTYEQYF	TGTGCCAGCAGTGAAGAGAGGGGGTCTACCTACGAGCAGTACTTC
TRBD2	TRBV20-1	many	TRBJ2-2	CSAPVGRRANTGELFF	TGCAGTGCTCCAGTCGGGAGGCGCGCGAACACCGGGGAGCTGTTTTTT
NA	TRBV4-1	many	TRBJ1-5	CASSQRTEQPQHF	TGCGCCAGCAGCCAAAGGACAGAACAGCCCCAGCATTTT
TRBD2	TRBV7-6	many	TRBJ2-7	CASSTSGNSYEQYF	TGTGCCAGCAGCACTAGCGGGAACTCCTACGAGCAGTACTTC
NA	TRBV6-1	many	TRBJ2-5	CASKPKGPAQEETQYF	TGTGCCAGCAAACCGAAGGGTCCAGCGCAAGAAGAGACCCAGTACTTC
NA	TRBV7-2	once	TRBJ2-7	CASSLVDSGFYEQYF	TGTGCCAGCAGCTTAGTGGACAGTGGGTTCTACGAGCAGTACTTC
NA	TRBV6-2/TRBV6-3	many	TRBJ2-4	CASSVGSHIQYF	TGTGCCAGCAGTGTCGGGAGTCACATTCAGTACTTC
NA	TRBV24-1	many	TRBJ1-1	CATSAFDGPNTEAFF	TGTGCCACCAGTGCCTTTGACGGGCCGAACACTGAAGCTTTCTTT
NA	TRBV5-1	NA	TRBJ2-2	CASSGPRGGELFF	TGCGCCAGCAGCGGCCCTCGGGGCGGGGAGCTGTTTTTT
NA	TRBV6-1	NA	TRBJ1-1	CASSDGRGHTEAFF	TGTGCCAGCAGCGATGGCCGGGGTCACACTGAAGCTTTCTTT
NA	TRBV30	NA	TRBJ1-5	CAWSVTGSNQPQHF	TGTGCCTGGAGTGTAACTGGTAGCAATCAGCCCCAGCATTTT
NA	TRBV30	NA	TRBJ2-7	CAQRAEQYF	TGTGCCCAGCGGGCCGAGCAGTACTTC
NA	TRBV20-1	NA	TRBJ1-6	CSARDPSKQYNSPLHF	TGCAGTGCTAGAGATCCGTCCAAGCAATATAATTCACCCCTCCACTTT
TRBD2	TRBV20-1	NA	TRBJ2-7	CSARAWGGTYEQYF	TGCAGTGCTAGAGCGTGGGGGGGGACCTACGAGCAGTACTTC